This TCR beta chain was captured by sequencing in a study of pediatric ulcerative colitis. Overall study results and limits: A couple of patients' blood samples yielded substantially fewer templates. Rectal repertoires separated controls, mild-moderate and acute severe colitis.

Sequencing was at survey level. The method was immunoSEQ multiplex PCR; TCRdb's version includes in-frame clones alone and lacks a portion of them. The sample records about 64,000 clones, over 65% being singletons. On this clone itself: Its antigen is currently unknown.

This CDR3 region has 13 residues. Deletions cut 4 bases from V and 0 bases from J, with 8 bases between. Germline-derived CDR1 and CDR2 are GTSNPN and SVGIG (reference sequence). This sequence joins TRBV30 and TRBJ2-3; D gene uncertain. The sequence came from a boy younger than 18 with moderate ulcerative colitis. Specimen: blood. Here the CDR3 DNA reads TGTGCCTGGACCCTCGCTAGCACAGATACGCAGTATTTT. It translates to CAWTLASTDTQYF.